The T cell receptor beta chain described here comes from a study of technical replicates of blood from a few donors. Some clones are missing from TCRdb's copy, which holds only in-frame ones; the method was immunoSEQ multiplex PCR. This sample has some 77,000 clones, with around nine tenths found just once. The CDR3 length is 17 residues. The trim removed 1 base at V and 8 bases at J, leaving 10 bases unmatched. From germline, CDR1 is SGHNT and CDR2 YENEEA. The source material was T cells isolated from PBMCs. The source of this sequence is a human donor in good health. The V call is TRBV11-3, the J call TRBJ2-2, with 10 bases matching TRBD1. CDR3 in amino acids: CASSLALGQGSAGELFF. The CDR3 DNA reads TGTGCCAGCAGCTTAGCCTTGGGACAGGGGTCAGCGGGGGAGCTGTTTTTT.